These 14 T cell receptor beta chains originate from one sample sequenced in a study of blood T cell repertoires in COVID-19. Clones were sequenced by immunoSEQ multiplex PCR, and TCRdb holds only the in-frame ones, with some missing. The sample includes fewer than 350,000 clones, roughly 89% seen only once; the top ten take about 1.7%. Specimen: PBMCs or T cells enriched from blood (not recorded which). The receptors stem from a woman aged 18 to 35 with acute COVID-19.

The V gene is TRBV12-2, the J gene TRBJ2-7; TRBD2 is taken as the D call from the table, unchecked against the DNA. TRBV12-2 is deemed a pseudogene. The CDR3 sequence is 16 residues long. DNA of the CDR3: TGTGCAAGTCGCTTAGTTTTCCGACTACTAGTCGGATTACAGTACTTC. It is translated as CASRLVFRLLVGLQYF.

The CDR3 protein is CASSLAGYEQFF. The CDR3, as DNA: TGTGCCAGCAGTCTAGCGGGCTATGAGCAGTTCTTC. The V and J genes are TRBV6-5 and TRBJ2-1, with 8 bases matching TRBD2. The V segment lost 5 bases and the J segment 8 bases; nucleotides outside the gene matches: 2. CDR3 size: 12 residues. CDR1 and CDR2 from the germline V gene are MNHEY and SVGAGI.

The rearrangement joins TRBV19 to TRBJ1-2; tentatively, D is TRBD1 (5 bases). The CDR3 is made up of 13 amino acids. The germline V and J ends were trimmed by 6 bases and 2 bases, with 10 bases remaining between them. Germline lookup yields CDR1 LNHDA and CDR2 SQIVND (reference sequence). The DNA for the CDR3 is TGTGCCAGTAGGGCACAGGCGAACTATGGCTACACCTTC. It encodes CASRAQANYGYTF.

This clone was picked up one time. V is TRBV27 and J is TRBJ1-1; D remains unclear. The CDR3 runs 13 residues. V was clipped by 3 bases and J by 1 base, with 6 bases between them. CDR1 and CDR2 (germline): MNHEY, SMNVEV (reference sequence). The CDR3 nucleotides are TGTGCCAGCAGTTTTGGCCCGAACACTGAAGCTTTCTTT. It translates to CASSFGPNTEAFF.

The chain has TRBV3-1 (or the pseudogene TRBV3-2) and TRBJ2-7; D is perhaps TRBD1 (5 bases). Trimming shortened V by 5 bases and J by 8 bases, and 10 bases separated the two germline ends. The V gene's germline CDR1 is LGHDT and CDR2 YNNKEL (reference sequence). The CDR3 extends over 11 amino acids. The CDR3 here is CASSEGAKQYF. Written as DNA, the CDR3 is TGTGCCAGCAGCGAAGGGGCGAAGCAGTACTTC.

The chain links TRBV20-1 to TRBJ1-5, with unresolved D. Germline loops: CDR1 DFQATT, CDR2 SNEGSKA (reference sequence). The germline V and J ends were trimmed by 3 bases and 6 bases, with 12 bases remaining between them. The CDR3 length is 13 residues. CDR3 amino acids: CSASGEAGQPQHF. CDR3 sequence (DNA): TGCAGTGCTAGTGGAGAGGCGGGTCAGCCCCAGCATTTT.

The chain joins TRBV7-2 to TRBJ2-5; 8 nucleotides match TRBD2. Germline-derived CDR1 and CDR2 are SGHTA and FQGNSA. V lost 6 bases, J lost 8 bases, and 8 bases stayed unmatched. This CDR3 is 13 amino acids long. The CDR3 DNA sequence: TGTGCCAGCAGAGCTAAAAGCGGGAGTACCCAGTACTTC. Amino acids: CASRAKSGSTQYF.

The chain couples TRBV11-2 to TRBJ2-5; 9 bases align to TRBD2. The germline V gene encodes CDR1 SGHAT and CDR2 FQNNGV. The CDR3 is made up of 15 amino acids. Trimming removed 4 bases from V and 4 bases from J; junction bases left unmatched: 7. The CDR3 DNA reads as TGTGCCAGCAGCTATGGAGCGGGAGGCCCAGAGACCCAGTACTTC. It encodes CASSYGAGGPETQYF.

The genes are TRBV9 and TRBJ2-1; the D gene is possibly TRBD2 (5 bases). The V gene lost 4 bases and the J gene lost 6 bases, with 17 bases spanning the gap. In germline, CDR1 is SGDLS, CDR2 YYNGEE. This CDR3 has 15 amino acids. The CDR3 here is CASSTTHSRGNEQFF. CDR3 nucleotide sequence: TGTGCCAGCAGCACGACCCATAGCCGGGGCAATGAGCAGTTCTTC.

The chain has TRBV27 and TRBJ2-5, with a tentative D call TRBD2 (5 bases). V was pared by 2 bases and J by 1 base, with 11 bases between. CDR1 and CDR2 from the germline V gene are MNHEY and SMNVEV (reference sequence). The CDR3 runs to 15 residues. Here the CDR3 reads CASSLRRGPQETQYF. The CDR3 DNA follows: TGTGCCAGCAGTTTACGACGGGGTCCCCAAGAGACCCAGTACTTC.

Only one count was recorded for this clone. The rearrangement joins TRBV21-1 to TRBJ2-5; the DNA was not compared with TRBD2, the D call given in the table. TRBV21-1 is a documented pseudogene. The CDR3 loop spans 19 amino acids. The CDR3 is CASSKAISGRVRLRETQYF. In nucleotides, the CDR3 is TGTGCCAGCAGCAAAGCAATTAGCGGGAGGGTTCGGTTAAGAGAGACCCAGTACTTC.

The rearrangement joins TRBV19 to TRBJ2-7; 9 nucleotides align to TRBD1. There are 13 residues in the CDR3. From germline, CDR1 is LNHDA and CDR2 SQIVND (reference sequence). J gave up 4 bases and V 4 bases, and 2 bases lay outside the gene matches. The CDR3 loop reads CASSNGQGYEQYF. For the CDR3, the DNA is TGTGCCAGTAGTAATGGACAGGGGTACGAGCAGTACTTC.

The V and J genes are TRBV27 and TRBJ2-7, with TRBD1 matching over 7 bases. The CDR3 runs 17 residues. The J segment lost 6 bases and the V segment lost 3 bases, leaving 17 bases of the junction unmatched. Germline CDR1 MNHEY, CDR2 SMNVEV (reference sequence). DNA of the CDR3: TGTGCCAGCAGTTTTTCCCCACTACGACAGGGATGGGGCGAGCAGTACTTC. Translated: CASSFSPLRQGWGEQYF.

V and J are TRBV6-6 and TRBJ1-4; tentative D call: TRBD1 (6 bases). The germline V gene has CDR1 MNHNY and CDR2 SVGAGI (reference sequence). V was pared by 5 bases and J by 8 bases, with 15 bases between. CDR3 length: 14 amino acids. CDR3 amino acids: CASSTGQGSEKLFF. Here the CDR3 DNA reads TGTGCCAGCAGTACCGGGCAGGGGAGCGAAAAACTGTTTTTT.